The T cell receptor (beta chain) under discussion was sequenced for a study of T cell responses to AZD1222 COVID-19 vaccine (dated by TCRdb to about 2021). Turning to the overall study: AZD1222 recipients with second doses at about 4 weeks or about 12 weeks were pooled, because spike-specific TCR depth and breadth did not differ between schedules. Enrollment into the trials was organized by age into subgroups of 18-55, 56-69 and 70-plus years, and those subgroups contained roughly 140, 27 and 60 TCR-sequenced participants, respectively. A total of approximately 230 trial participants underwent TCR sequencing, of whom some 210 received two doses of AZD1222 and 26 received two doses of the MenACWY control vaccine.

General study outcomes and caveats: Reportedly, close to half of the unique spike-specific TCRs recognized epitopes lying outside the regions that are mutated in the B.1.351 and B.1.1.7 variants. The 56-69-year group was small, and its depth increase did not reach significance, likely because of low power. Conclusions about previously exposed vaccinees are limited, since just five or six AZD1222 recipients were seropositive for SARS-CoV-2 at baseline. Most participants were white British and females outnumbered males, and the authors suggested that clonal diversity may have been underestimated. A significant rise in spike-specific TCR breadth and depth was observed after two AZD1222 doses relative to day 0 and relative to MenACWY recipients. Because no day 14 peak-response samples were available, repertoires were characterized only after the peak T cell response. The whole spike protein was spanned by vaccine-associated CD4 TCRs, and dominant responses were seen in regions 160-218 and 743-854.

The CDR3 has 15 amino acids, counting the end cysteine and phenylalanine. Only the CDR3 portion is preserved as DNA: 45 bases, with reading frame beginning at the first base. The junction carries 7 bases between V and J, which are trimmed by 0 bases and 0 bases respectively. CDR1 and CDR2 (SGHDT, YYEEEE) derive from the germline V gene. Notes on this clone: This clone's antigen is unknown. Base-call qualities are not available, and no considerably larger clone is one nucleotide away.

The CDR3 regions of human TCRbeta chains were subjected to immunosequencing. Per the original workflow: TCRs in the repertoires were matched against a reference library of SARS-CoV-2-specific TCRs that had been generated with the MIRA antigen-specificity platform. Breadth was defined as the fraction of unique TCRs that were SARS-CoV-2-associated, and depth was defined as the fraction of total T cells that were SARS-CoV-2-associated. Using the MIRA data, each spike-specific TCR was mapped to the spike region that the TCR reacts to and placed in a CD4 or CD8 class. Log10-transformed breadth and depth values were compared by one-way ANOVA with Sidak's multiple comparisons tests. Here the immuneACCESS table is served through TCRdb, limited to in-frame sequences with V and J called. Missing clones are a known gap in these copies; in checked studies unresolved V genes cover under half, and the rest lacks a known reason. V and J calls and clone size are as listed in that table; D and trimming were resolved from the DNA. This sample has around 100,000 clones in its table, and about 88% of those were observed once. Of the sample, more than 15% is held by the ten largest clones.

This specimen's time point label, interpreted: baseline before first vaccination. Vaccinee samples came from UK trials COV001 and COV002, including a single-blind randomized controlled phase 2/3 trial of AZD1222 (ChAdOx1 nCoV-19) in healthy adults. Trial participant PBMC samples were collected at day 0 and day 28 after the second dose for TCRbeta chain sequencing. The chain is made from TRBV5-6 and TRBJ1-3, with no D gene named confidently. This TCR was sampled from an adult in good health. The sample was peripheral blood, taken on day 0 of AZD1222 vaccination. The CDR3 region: CASSLGEHSGNTIYF. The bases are TGTGCCAGCAGCTTGGGAGAGCACTCTGGAAACACCATATATTTT.